The 21 T cell receptor beta chains below come from one sample, sequenced in a study of beta chain features in type 1 diabetes. Expressed TCRB transcripts got sequenced, as all isolated RNA was reverse transcribed. Method: immunoSEQ multiplex PCR; TCRdb's copy keeps in-frame clones and lacks some. The table lists around 360,000 clones, about 12% of them singletons. For these TCRs, the target antigens are not known. Study results and limitations: Shorter TCRB CDR3s, moderately but significantly so, marked every one of the four CD4+ subsets in Type 1 diabetes patients.

Sequenced sample: naive CD4+ T cells from blood. The receptor set was obtained from a woman aged 18-29 years with type 1 diabetes.

This clone was seen a handful of times. The chain employs TRBV6-5 and TRBJ2-7, with a possible D match to TRBD2 (7 bases). Germline V CDR1 and CDR2: MNHEY, SVGAGI. This CDR3 has 15 amino acids. Trimming shortened V by 2 bases and J by 4 bases, and 15 bases separated the two germline ends. The CDR3 DNA follows: TGTGCCAGCAGTTACGGGGGGGCGCAGGGGTACGAGCAGTACTTC. Amino acids: CASSYGGAQGYEQYF.

This chain uses TRBV4-3 with TRBJ2-3, with a tentative D call TRBD2 (5 bases). V was cut by 5 bases and J by 3 bases, with 12 bases left in between. Germline V gives CDR1 LGHNA, CDR2 YSLEER. This CDR3 spans 14 amino acids. The CDR3 spells CASSSEDSTDTQYF. In DNA form, the CDR3 reads TGCGCCAGCAGCAGTGAGGACTCAACAGATACGCAGTATTTT.

The chain couples TRBV7-9 to TRBJ2-3; D uncertain. This CDR3 spans 13 amino acids. The germline gives CDR1 SEHNR, CDR2 FQNEAQ (reference sequence). V was shortened by 3 bases and J by 2 bases, with 6 bases between the two germline ends. CDR3 sequence (DNA): TGTGCCAGCAGCTTTGCGATCACAGATACGCAGTATTTT. Its translation: CASSFAITDTQYF.

The chain recombines TRBV7-9 with TRBJ1-4; 7 nucleotides align to TRBD1. The CDR3 runs to 14 residues. The trim removed 1 base at V and 8 bases at J, leaving 4 bases unmatched. CDR1 SEHNR and CDR2 FQNEAQ come from the germline V gene (reference sequence). The CDR3 protein is CASSLVPGGEKLFF. The CDR3 coding sequence is TGTGCCAGCAGCTTAGTTCCAGGGGGAGAAAAACTGTTTTTT.

The CDR3 loop reads CASSLWVWGGNYGYTF. The CDR3 DNA sequence: TGTGCCAGCAGTTTATGGGTCTGGGGGGGTAACTATGGCTACACCTTC. The chain carries TRBV28 and TRBJ1-2, with a tentative D call TRBD1 (5 bases). The germline V gene encodes CDR1 MDHEN and CDR2 SYDVKM. The CDR3 has 16 amino acids. Trimming removed 0 bases at V and 1 base at J, with 12 bases between.

The chain combines TRBV5-4 with TRBJ2-5; D is unclear. V was trimmed by 2 bases and J by 5 bases, leaving 13 bases between them. Germline values: CDR1 SGHNT, CDR2 YYREEE (reference sequence). The CDR3 is 14 amino acids. CDR3 nucleotide sequence: TGTGCCAGCAGCTTTGGGCAGGATGGGGAGACCCAGTACTTC. It is translated as CASSFGQDGETQYF.

This clone was counted a few times. The gene calls are TRBV7-2 and TRBJ2-5; 7 nucleotides agree with TRBD2. V lost 2 bases to trimming and J lost 11 bases; unmatched junction nucleotides: 11. The V gene's germline CDR1 is SGHTA and CDR2 FQGNSA. The CDR3 has 14 residues. The CDR3 DNA sequence: TGTGCCAGCAGCTTACGGGTAGCGGGCGGAAGGCAGTACTTC. It is translated as CASSLRVAGGRQYF.

This clone was seen a few times. At the DNA level, this CDR3 is encoded by other sequences in the same sample as well. This sequence joins TRBV18 and TRBJ1-5; D not resolved. The germline CDR1 and CDR2 sequences are KGHSH and LQKENI. The length of the CDR3 is 13 residues. V gave up 3 bases and J gave up 5 bases, with 8 bases separating them. The CDR3 reads CASSPSGDQPQHF. CDR3 nucleotide sequence: TGTGCCAGCTCACCCTCAGGTGATCAGCCCCAGCATTTT. Variable domain in full (rest from reference TRBV18 and TRBJ1-5): NAGVMQNPRHLVRRRGQEARLRCSPMKGHSHVYWYRQLPEEGLKFMVYLQKENIIDESGMPKERFSAEFPKEGPSILRIQQVVRGDSAAYFCASSPSGDQPQHFGDGTRLSIL.

The chain joins TRBV11-2 to TRBJ2-7; D call uncertain. The CDR3 spans 14 residues. Germline V CDR1 and CDR2: SGHAT, FQNNGV. V was trimmed by 3 bases and J by 4 bases, leaving 13 bases between them. The CDR3 here is CASSFEALRYEQYF. The DNA for the CDR3 is TGTGCCAGCAGCTTTGAAGCCTTGCGGTACGAGCAGTACTTC.

The rearrangement links TRBV11-3 to TRBJ2-5, with 14 bases matching TRBD2. In germline, CDR1 is SGHNT, CDR2 YENEEA. V lost 5 bases, J lost 11 bases, and 4 bases stayed unmatched. The CDR3 is 13 residues long. For the CDR3, the DNA is TGTGCCAGCAGCATGGGACTAGCGGGAGTACAGTACTTC. It is translated as CASSMGLAGVQYF.

The rearrangement uses TRBV5-1 and TRBJ2-2; 14 bases are a match to TRBD2. The CDR3 covers 17 residues. CDR1 and CDR2 (germline): SGHRS, YFSETQ. V lost 4 bases and J lost 5; bases outside the gene matches: 7. CDR3 sequence (DNA): TGCGCCAGCAGCCCGGGACTAGCGGGAGTGAGTACCGGGGAGCTGTTTTTT. Translated: CASSPGLAGVSTGELFF.

This clone was seen more than once but under ten times. The genes are TRBV5-4 and TRBJ1-2; TRBD1 agrees at 10 bases. Trimming cost V 4 bases and J 5 bases; bases outside gene matches: 5. The CDR3 length is 14 residues. Germline V gene lookup returns CDR1 SGHNT and CDR2 YYREEE (reference sequence). The CDR3 sequence: CASSQGQGRYGYTF. The DNA of the CDR3 is TGTGCCAGCAGCCAGGGACAGGGGCGGTATGGCTACACCTTC.

This clone showed up just a few times. The chain couples TRBV7-9 to TRBJ2-3, with 15 bases matching TRBD2. Germline-derived CDR1 and CDR2 are SEHNR and FQNEAQ (reference sequence). Trimming took 4 bases from V and 5 from J; bases not matched to a gene: 4. The CDR3 extends over 16 amino acids. The CDR3 DNA reads as TGTGCCAGCAGCTCCCGGACTAGCGGGGGGGTAGATACGCAGTATTTT. It yields the protein CASSSRTSGGVDTQYF.

V gene TRBV5-4 combines with J gene TRBJ1-4, with a possible D match to TRBD1 (5 bases). In germline, CDR1 is SGHNT, CDR2 YYREEE (reference sequence). CDR3 size: 14 residues. Trimming shortened V by 4 bases and J by 8 bases, and 15 bases separated the two germline ends. The CDR3 is CASSPVQGGEKLFF. The CDR3 DNA sequence: TGTGCCAGCAGCCCTGTTCAGGGAGGGGAAAAACTGTTTTTT.

This clone came up a few times. V and J are TRBV7-2 and TRBJ2-3; 14 bases match TRBD2. CDR3 size: 16 residues. After removal of 5 bases from V and 3 bases from J, the junction contained 4 bases not matched to a gene. Germline CDR1 SGHTA, CDR2 FQGNSA. In nucleotides, the CDR3 is TGTGCCAGCAGCCCATGGACTAGCGGGAGGACAGATACGCAGTATTTT. This gives the protein CASSPWTSGRTDTQYF.

This clone was observed a few times. This chain links TRBV18 with TRBJ2-2; 8 nucleotides agree with TRBD2. The CDR3 is 17 residues long. Per germline, CDR1 KGHSH and CDR2 LQKENI. V lost 0 bases and J lost 4; bases outside the gene matches: 7. As DNA, the CDR3 is TGTGCCAGCTCACCACCTATGGCGGGAGGTGTCACCGGGGAGCTGTTTTTT. It encodes CASSPPMAGGVTGELFF.

The chain couples TRBV6-1 to TRBJ2-7, with D tentatively TRBD1 (5 bases). Germline V gives CDR1 MNHNS, CDR2 SASEGT. The V gene lost 1 base and the J gene lost 6 bases, with 13 bases spanning the gap. This CDR3 region has 14 residues. The CDR3 nucleotides read TGTGCCAGCAGTGAAGGAAGCAGGGTTCGCGAGCAGTACTTC. Translated: CASSEGSRVREQYF.

This clone has only a few counts. This chain links TRBV19 with TRBJ2-5, with D tentatively TRBD1 (6 bases). The germline CDR1 and CDR2 sequences are LNHDA and SQIVND (reference sequence). V lost 4 bases, J lost 5 bases, and 17 bases lay in between. This CDR3 region has 15 residues. The CDR3 DNA is TGTGCCAGTAGTACTCCCTTAGGGGGATCGGAGACCCAGTACTTC. Translation: CASSTPLGGSETQYF.

The genes are TRBV28 and TRBJ2-4, with 8 positions matching TRBD2. Trimming removed 11 bases from V and 8 bases from J; junction bases left unmatched: 14. The CDR3 is 14 residues long. From germline, CDR1 is MDHEN and CDR2 SYDVKM. The CDR3 reads CAAEPAGEGHIQYF. The CDR3 region has the DNA TGTGCCGCAGAGCCAGCGGGAGAAGGCCACATTCAGTACTTC.

This clone was recorded a few times. This chain joins TRBV4-1 and TRBJ2-3, with 12 bases matching TRBD2. The V segment lost 3 bases and the J segment 1 base; nucleotides outside the gene matches: 5. Germline lookup yields CDR1 MGHRA and CDR2 YSYEKL. This CDR3 contains 17 residues. CDR3 coding DNA: TGCGCCAGCAGCCATGCTAGCGGGAGGGGGGGCACAGATACGCAGTATTTT. This translates into CASSHASGRGGTDTQYF.

This rearrangement joins TRBV7-9 to TRBJ2-5, with D perhaps matching TRBD2 (5 bases). Deletions cut 8 bases from V and 5 bases from J, with 21 bases between. CDR3 length: 15 residues. The germline CDR1 and CDR2 sequences are SEHNR and FQNEAQ (reference sequence). This CDR3 is CASRTGGTLMETQYF. CDR3 DNA: TGTGCCAGCCGCACCGGAGGCACCTTAATGGAGACCCAGTACTTC.